What follows describes a single T cell receptor beta chain. What it binds is not known. Among the approximately 130 subjects of the validation cohort, separate from the 666-subject first cohort, were the donors. The sample originates from a study of cytomegalovirus exposure and HLA in healthy donors. Overall study context: Both the approximately 130 validation repertoires and the 500 to 700 first-cohort repertoires used the same platform, as reported by a later analysis. Notes on the study in general: While the bulk of TCR sequences proved rare, some public TCRs turned up in many donors. As was reported, the classifier diagnosed cytomegalovirus status with high specificity and sensitivity.

This CDR3 is built from 15 residues. Germline V gene lookup returns CDR1 SQVTM and CDR2 ANQGSEA. The V segment lost 4 bases and the J segment 4 bases; nucleotides outside the gene matches: 9. Using immunoSEQ multiplex PCR, the repertoire was profiled, and TCRdb retains in-frame clones only, with some absent. The data hold roughly 100,000 clones, with about 87% observed a single time. This TCR was sampled from a woman younger than 30 in good health and CMV-seropositive. This rearrangement joins TRBV29-1 to TRBJ1-2; 10 bases match TRBD1. Sample: PBMCs. CDR3 sequence reads: CSVVPTGGAFYGYTF. The CDR3 DNA follows: TGCAGCGTTGTCCCGACAGGGGGCGCCTTCTATGGCTACACCTTC.